This TCR beta chain was identified during a study of blood T cell repertoires in COVID-19 (dated by TCRdb to about 2020). For the wider study: The collaborator samples originated in the United States, Italy and Spain and spanned the acute and convalescent phases of COVID-19. The samples were drawn from the first 160 participants of the ongoing ImmuneRACE study and from some 1,300 subjects provided by 6 global collaborators. Subjects who had been exposed to COVID-19, were actively infected with it, or had recovered from it provided the deeply sampled blood TCRbeta repertoires that made up the dataset. HLA class I and class II types, where available, came from metadata supplied by the sample provider rather than from assay-based typing. The sample metadata nearly always contained a de-identified subject ID, COVID-19 status, age in years and sex. The repertoires were released in a freely available public database intended as a resource for research on the immune response to SARS-CoV-2. The prospective study material was composed of cDNA or gDNA derived from T cells, B-cell-depleted T cells, or PBMCs.

What the research found in general, with its limitations: The quantity of clinical and demographic metadata differed by source and by participant and was supplied without curation.

Another Seattle source contributed samples from volunteer blood donors who had recovered from COVID-19. The collaborating institutions used their own protocols to collect whole blood in K2EDTA tubes. For TCRbeta analysis, collaborator samples were shipped as frozen whole blood, as isolated PBMCs, or as DNA extracted from either sample type. Concerning this clone: Its antigen is currently not known. No per-base quality is available; no much larger clone lies one base away.

TCRbeta CDR3 regions were amplified from genomic DNA by means of the immunoSEQ Assay, a bias-controlled multiplex PCR. Per the source publication's procedure: Nucleated cell counts per sample were estimated from amplification of reference gene primers within the assay. To quantify the absolute abundance of each unique TCRbeta CDR3 rearrangement, sequence reads were collapsed and filtered. For each sample, productive Simpson clonality was calculated as the square root of Simpson's diversity index over productive rearrangements. Here the immuneACCESS table is served through TCRdb, limited to in-frame sequences with V and J called. Missing clones are a known gap in these copies; in checked studies unresolved V genes cover under half, and the rest lacks a known reason. That table gives V, J and clone size, and the DNA gave D and trimming. The sample has 200,000 to 250,000 clones on record, 75% to 90% of them singletons. Together, the top ten hold approximately 3% of the sample.

The CDR3 runs 12 amino acids, cysteine and phenylalanine included. Just CDR3 DNA is preserved here, 36 bases in frame from base 1. The germline V gene supplies CDR1 SGHAT and CDR2 FQNNGV. V was cut back by 7 bases and J by 4 bases, leaving a gap of 8 bases between them. The sequence links TRBV11-2 to TRBJ1-5, with the D gene too uncertain to name. The receptor's source is a woman aged 25-40 years who had recovered from COVID-19. The source material was peripheral blood. CDR3 sequence: CASTYPNQPQHF. The sequenced DNA is TGTGCCAGCACCTATCCTAATCAGCCCCAGCATTTT. Extended through the reference TRBV11-2 and TRBJ1-5 proteins, this CDR3 yields the full variable domain: EAGVAQSPRYKIIEKRQSVAFWCNPISGHATLYWYQQILGQGPKLLIQFQNNGVVDDSQLPKDRFSAERLKGVDSTLKIQPAKLEDSAVYLCASTYPNQPQHFGDGTRLSIL.